A single sample gave rise to the 6 T cell receptor beta chains below, sequenced in a study of radiation and T cells in renal cell carcinoma. The data were produced by immunoSEQ multiplex PCR, yet TCRdb's version contains in-frame clones alone and is incomplete. The sample lists 150,000 or so clones; around 90% were seen once. Time point defined: blood 4 weeks post-SBRT, at nephrectomy. Treatment denoted: 15 Gy SBRT to primary tumor, nephrectomy 4 weeks later. The starting material was blood, obtained from a patient whose treatment included radiotherapy and nephrectomy. The receptors here all came from a woman in her forties or fifties with renal cell carcinoma.

This clone was seen more than once but under ten times. The V and J genes are TRBV7-9 and TRBJ1-5; 8 bases match TRBD1. V lost 3 bases, J lost 2 bases, and 6 bases stayed unmatched. This CDR3 has 16 amino acids. In germline, CDR1 is SEHNR, CDR2 FQNEAQ (reference sequence). The DNA for the CDR3 is TGTGCCAGCAGCTTCGACAGGGGATTGCGCAATCAGCCCCAGCATTTT. Residues: CASSFDRGLRNQPQHF.

The chain carries TRBV7-6 and TRBJ2-7; D remains unclear. The CDR3 spans 14 residues. The V end was cut by 4 bases, the J end by 6 bases, with 16 bases between. CDR1 and CDR2 (germline): SGHVS, FNYEAQ. In nucleotides, the CDR3 is TGTGCCAGCAGCTCCCCCCGAGTTGGCGGCGAGCAGTACTTC. This encodes CASSSPRVGGEQYF.

The chain combines TRBV6-5 with TRBJ2-7; D is uncertain. The V and J ends lost 7 bases and 4 bases respectively, with 20 bases between them. Germline loops: CDR1 MNHEY, CDR2 SVGAGI. This CDR3 is built from 15 residues. The CDR3 protein is CASTARAVGKYEQYF. For the CDR3, the DNA is TGTGCCAGCACCGCCCGGGCCGTTGGCAAGTACGAGCAGTACTTC.

The V and J genes are TRBV6-5 and TRBJ1-2, with D possibly TRBD1 on 6 matching bases. Looked up from germline, CDR1 is MNHEY and CDR2 is SVGAGI. CDR3 length: 13 amino acids. Trimming shortened V by 6 bases and J by 8 bases, and 16 bases separated the two germline ends. CDR3 amino acids: CASREGGGRGYTF. CDR3 DNA: TGTGCCAGCAGAGAAGGAGGGGGGAGAGGCTACACCTTC.

V is TRBV30 and J is TRBJ2-3, with 8 nucleotides matching TRBD2. Germline values: CDR1 GTSNPN, CDR2 SVGIG (reference sequence). The CDR3 consists of 14 residues. V lost 2 bases, J lost 2 bases, and 3 bases stayed unmatched. The DNA for the CDR3 is TGTGCCTGGAGTTCAGCGGGGGTCACAGATACGCAGTATTTT. This sequence encodes CAWSSAGVTDTQYF. The complete variable domain, with remaining parts taken from reference TRBV30 and TRBJ2-3, reads SQTIHQWPATLVQPVGSPLSLECTVEGTSNPNLYWYRQAAGRGLQLLFYSVGIGQISSEVPQNLSASRPQDRQFILSSKKLLLSDSGFYLCAWSSAGVTDTQYFGPGTRLTVL.

This chain links TRBV7-8 with TRBJ2-2; D is possibly TRBD2 (5 bases). CDR1 is SGHVS, CDR2 FQNEAQ, per germline. V lost 2 bases, J lost 5 bases, and 15 bases lay in between. CDR3 size: 16 residues. The CDR3 loop is CASSLTLQSGTGELFF. In DNA, the CDR3 is TGTGCCAGCAGCTTAACTTTACAGTCGGGGACCGGGGAGCTGTTTTTT.